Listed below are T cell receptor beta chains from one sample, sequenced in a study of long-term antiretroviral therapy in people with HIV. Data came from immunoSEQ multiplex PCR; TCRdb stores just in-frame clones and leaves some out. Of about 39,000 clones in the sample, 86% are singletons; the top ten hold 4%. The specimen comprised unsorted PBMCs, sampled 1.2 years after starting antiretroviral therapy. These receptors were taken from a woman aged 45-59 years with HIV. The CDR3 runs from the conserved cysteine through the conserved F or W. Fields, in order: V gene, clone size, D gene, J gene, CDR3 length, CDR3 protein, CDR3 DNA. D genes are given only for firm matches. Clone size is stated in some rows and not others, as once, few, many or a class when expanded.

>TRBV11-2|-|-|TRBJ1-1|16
CASSLSPGAGNTEAFF
TGTGCCAGCAGCTTATCTCCAGGGGCCGGGAACACTGAAGCTTTCTTT
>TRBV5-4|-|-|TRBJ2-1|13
CASSLGIQVEQFF
TGTGCCAGCAGCTTGGGCATACAGGTTGAGCAGTTCTTC
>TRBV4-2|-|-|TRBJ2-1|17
CASSQGGGARTYNEQFF
TGTGCCAGCAGCCAAGGGGGAGGCGCAAGAACCTACAATGAGCAGTTCTTC
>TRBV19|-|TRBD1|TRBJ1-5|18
CASSIRPGGDYSNQPQHF
TGTGCCAGTAGTATCCGTCCAGGGGGGGATTATAGCAATCAGCCCCAGCATTTT
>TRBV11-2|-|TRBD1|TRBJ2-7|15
CASSLYGQGARKQYF
TGTGCCAGCAGCTTATACGGACAGGGGGCGCGGAAGCAGTACTTC
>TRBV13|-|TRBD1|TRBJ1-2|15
CASSLLRTGGYGYTF
TGTGCCAGCAGCTTACTCCGGACAGGGGGCTATGGCTACACCTTC
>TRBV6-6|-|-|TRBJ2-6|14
CASSTPSGANVLTF
TGTGCCAGCAGTACCCCCTCTGGGGCCAACGTCCTGACTTTC
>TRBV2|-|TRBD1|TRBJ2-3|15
CASSPRQGGTDTQYF
TGTGCCAGCAGCCCCCGACAGGGAGGCACAGATACGCAGTATTTT
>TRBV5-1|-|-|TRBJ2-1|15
CASSLMGGSYNEQFF
TGCGCCAGCAGCTTGATGGGGGGCTCCTACAATGAGCAGTTCTTC
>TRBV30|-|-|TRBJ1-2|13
CAGQSERLYGYTF
TGTGCCGGACAGTCCGAAAGACTCTATGGCTACACCTTC
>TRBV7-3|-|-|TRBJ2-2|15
CASSLTTRRTGELFF
TGTGCCAGCAGCTTAACAACTAGACGCACCGGGGAGCTGTTTTTT
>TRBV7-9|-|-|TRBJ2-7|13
CASRHISGYEQYF
TGTGCCAGCAGACATATCTCGGGCTACGAGCAGTACTTC
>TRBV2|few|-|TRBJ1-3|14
CASSPGHSGNTIYF
TGTGCCAGCAGCCCAGGGCACTCTGGAAACACCATATATTTT
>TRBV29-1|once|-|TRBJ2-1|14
CSVERGDSYNEQFF
TGCAGCGTTGAAAGGGGGGATAGTTACAATGAGCAGTTCTTC
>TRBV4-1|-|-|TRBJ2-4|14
CASSQGPVSPIQYF
TGCGCCAGCAGCCAAGGCCCAGTTAGCCCCATTCAGTACTTC
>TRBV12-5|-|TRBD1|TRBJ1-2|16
CASGFPDRANGYGYTF
TGTGCTAGTGGTTTCCCCGACAGGGCCAACGGCTATGGCTACACCTTC
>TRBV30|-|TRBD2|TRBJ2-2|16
CAWSVDRTGGVGELFF
TGTGCCTGGAGTGTAGATCGTACGGGGGGGGTCGGGGAGCTGTTTTTT
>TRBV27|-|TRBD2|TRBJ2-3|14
CASSLNGPETSKYF
TGTGCCAGCAGCCTTAACGGCCCCGAGACTAGCAAGTATTTT
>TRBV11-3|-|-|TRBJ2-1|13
CASSLDGYNEQFF
TGTGCCAGCAGCTTAGACGGCTACAATGAGCAGTTCTTC
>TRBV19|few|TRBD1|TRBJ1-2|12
CASSRDRISCTF
TGTGCCAGTAGTCGGGACAGAATATCATGCACCTTC
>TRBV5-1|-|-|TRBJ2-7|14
CASSLAGRTYEQYF
TGCGCCAGCAGCTTGGCCGGTCGGACCTACGAGCAGTACTTC
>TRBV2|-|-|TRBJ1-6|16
CASSEAGALYNSPLHF
TGTGCCAGCAGTGAAGCTGGGGCCCTGTATAATTCACCCCTCCACTTT
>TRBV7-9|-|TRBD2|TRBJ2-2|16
CASSPRGGVGIGELFF
TGTGCCAGCAGCCCACGGGGAGGGGTCGGGATCGGGGAGCTGTTTTTT
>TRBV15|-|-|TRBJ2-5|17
CATSRELGGLGQETQYF
TGTGCCACCAGCAGGGAACTAGGCGGGCTTGGCCAAGAGACCCAGTACTTC
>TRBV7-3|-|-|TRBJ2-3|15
CASSLMGGPTDTQYF
TGTGCCAGCAGCTTAATGGGGGGGCCCACAGATACGCAGTATTTT
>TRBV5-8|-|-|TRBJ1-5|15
CASSLDGIVGQPQHF
TGTGCCAGCAGCTTGGACGGGATAGTCGGTCAGCCCCAGCATTTT
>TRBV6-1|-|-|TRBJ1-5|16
CASSEQTVNVNQPQHF
TGTGCCAGCAGTGAACAGACAGTAAATGTCAATCAGCCCCAGCATTTT
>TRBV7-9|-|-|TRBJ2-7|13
CASSLEYGYEQYF
TGTGCCAGCAGCTTAGAGTACGGCTACGAGCAGTACTTC
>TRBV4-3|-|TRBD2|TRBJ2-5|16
CASSQGLAGGSETQYF
TGCGCCAGCAGCCAAGGACTAGCGGGGGGTTCAGAGACCCAGTACTTC